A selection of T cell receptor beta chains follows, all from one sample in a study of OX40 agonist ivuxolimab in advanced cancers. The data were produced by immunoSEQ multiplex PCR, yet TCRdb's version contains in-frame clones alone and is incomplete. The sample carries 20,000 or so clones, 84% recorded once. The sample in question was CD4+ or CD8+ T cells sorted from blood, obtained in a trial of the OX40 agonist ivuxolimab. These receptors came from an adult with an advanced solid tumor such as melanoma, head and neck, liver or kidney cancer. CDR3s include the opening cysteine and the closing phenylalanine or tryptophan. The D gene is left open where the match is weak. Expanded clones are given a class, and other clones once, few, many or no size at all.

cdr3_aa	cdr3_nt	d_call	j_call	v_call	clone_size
CASSLGGGNTEAFF	TGTGCCAGCAGCTTAGGCGGGGGGAACACTGAAGCTTTCTTT	NA	TRBJ1-1	TRBV11-1	NA
CASAVGAGGFYEQYF	TGCGCCAGCGCTGTCGGGGCAGGGGGCTTCTACGAGCAGTACTTC	TRBD1	TRBJ2-7	TRBV5-1	NA
CASSPRDRVYNEQFF	TGTGCCAGCAGCCCCCGGGACAGGGTCTACAATGAGCAGTTCTTC	TRBD1	TRBJ2-1	TRBV9	NA
CASSVEATGVFGYTF	TGTGCCAGCAGCGTAGAGGCGACAGGGGTATTTGGCTACACCTTC	TRBD1	TRBJ1-2	TRBV9	NA
CASSRRLDYRETQYF	TGTGCCAGCAGCCGACGCCTGGACTATAGGGAGACCCAGTACTTC	NA	TRBJ2-5	TRBV5-3	NA
CASSAQGQIGEQYF	TGCGCCAGCAGTGCCCAGGGGCAGATAGGCGAGCAGTACTTC	NA	TRBJ2-7	TRBV2	NA
CASSKGRQVDQPQHF	TGTGCCAGCTCTAAAGGTCGCCAGGTTGATCAGCCCCAGCATTTT	NA	TRBJ1-5	TRBV6-6	few
CASSTSGQGLTDTQYF	TGTGCCAGCAGCACCTCGGGACAGGGCTTGACAGATACGCAGTATTTT	TRBD1	TRBJ2-3	TRBV9	NA
CASTRLGGYNEQFF	TGTGCCAGCACTCGGCTCGGGGGTTACAATGAGCAGTTCTTC	NA	TRBJ2-1	TRBV27	NA
CASSILNRDTEAFF	TGTGCCAGTAGTATATTGAACCGGGACACTGAAGCTTTCTTT	NA	TRBJ1-1	TRBV19	NA
CASTSRGGDEQYF	TGTGCCAGCACCTCCAGGGGAGGCGACGAGCAGTACTTC	NA	TRBJ2-7	TRBV7-9	NA
CASRRTSGVTGELFF	TGTGCCAGCAGGAGAACTAGCGGGGTCACCGGGGAGCTGTTTTTT	TRBD2	TRBJ2-2	TRBV7-9	NA
CASSFGLGSVADTQYF	TGTGCCAGCAGTTTTGGGCTGGGGTCGGTGGCAGATACGCAGTATTTT	NA	TRBJ2-3	TRBV2	NA
CAISQALNQPQHF	TGTGCCATTTCTCAGGCTCTCAATCAGCCCCAGCATTTT	NA	TRBJ1-5	TRBV6-5	NA
CAVGGGWNEQFF	TGCGCAGTTGGGGGAGGTTGGAATGAGCAGTTCTTC	NA	TRBJ2-1	TRBV7-9	NA
CASSLNPPGAADQPQHF	TGTGCCAGCAGTTTAAACCCCCCCGGAGCGGCGGATCAGCCCCAGCATTTT	NA	TRBJ1-5	TRBV27	NA
CASSMGEVNTEAFF	TGTGCCAGTAGTATGGGGGAGGTCAACACTGAAGCTTTCTTT	NA	TRBJ1-1	TRBV19	few
CSVEVDTEAFF	TGCAGCGTTGAAGTCGACACTGAAGCTTTCTTT	NA	TRBJ1-1	TRBV29-1	NA
CASSSYGTNSYEQYF	TGTGCCAGCAGCTCGTACGGGACAAACTCCTACGAGCAGTACTTC	NA	TRBJ2-7	TRBV7-2	NA
CASSRGRGTNTGELFF	TGTGCCAGCAGCCGGGGGCGGGGGACGAACACCGGGGAGCTGTTTTTT	NA	TRBJ2-2	TRBV11-3	NA
CATSRDLGVEKLFF	TGTGCCACCAGCAGAGATCTGGGAGTTGAAAAACTGTTTTTT	NA	TRBJ1-4	TRBV15	NA
CASSLGGTNYNEQFF	TGCGCCAGCAGCTTGGGCGGGACCAACTACAATGAGCAGTTCTTC	NA	TRBJ2-1	TRBV5-1	NA
CASSTDGAGSYNEQFF	TGTGCCAGCTCTACGGACGGGGCGGGTTCCTACAATGAGCAGTTCTTC	NA	TRBJ2-1	TRBV18	NA
CASSPQGVNEQFF	TGTGCCAGCTCACCACAGGGGGTGAATGAGCAGTTCTTC	NA	TRBJ2-1	TRBV18	NA
CASSVGGNYGYTF	TGTGCCAGCAGCGTAGGGGGGAACTATGGCTACACCTTC	NA	TRBJ1-2	TRBV9	NA
CASSLAGSDSPLHF	TGTGCCAGCAGCTTAGCAGGGTCGGATTCACCCCTCCACTTT	NA	TRBJ1-6	TRBV7-6	NA
CASSYRDENEKLFF	TGTGCCAGCAGCTATAGGGACGAGAATGAAAAACTGTTTTTT	NA	TRBJ1-4	TRBV7-9	NA
CASSVHNEQFF	TGTGCCAGCAGTGTCCACAATGAGCAGTTCTTC	NA	TRBJ2-1	TRBV6-6	NA
CASSGASGRATHNEQFF	TGTGCCAGCAGTGGTGCTAGCGGGAGGGCGACCCACAATGAGCAGTTCTTC	TRBD2	TRBJ2-1	TRBV6-1	NA
CASGPPGTSNNEQFF	TGTGCTAGTGGTCCCCCCGGGACTAGCAACAATGAGCAGTTCTTC	TRBD2	TRBJ2-1	TRBV12-5	NA
CASSIGYGYTF	TGTGCCAGTAGTATTGGGTATGGCTACACCTTC	NA	TRBJ1-2	TRBV19	NA